The 11 T cell receptor beta chains presented below share a single source sample, sequenced in a study of identical twins. In TCRdb, the 5' RACE reads were re-called with MiXCR into one record per CDR3 protein. There are fewer than 450,000 distinct CDR3 sequences in the sample; 7% to 9.5% occur only once, and approximately 8.9% lies in the top ten. The sample consisted of naive T cells sorted from blood. These receptors originate from a woman between 45 and 60 years old in good health.

The chain carries TRBV28 and TRBJ2-1; D might be TRBD2 (7 bases). The CDR3 runs 13 residues. V lost 4 bases, J lost 10 bases, and 14 bases lay in between. Germline CDR1 reads MDHEN; CDR2 reads SYDVKM. The CDR3 protein is CASSSGGLREQFF. The CDR3 DNA reads TGTGCCAGCAGTTCCGGGGGGCTTCGAGAGCAGTTCTTC.

The chain recombines TRBV7-9 with TRBJ2-5, with D possibly TRBD2 on 5 matching bases. V lost 5 bases and J 5 bases, leaving 12 bases between the germline ends. CDR3 length equals 13 residues. Looked up from germline, CDR1 is SEHNR and CDR2 is FQNEAQ (reference sequence). DNA of the CDR3: TGTGCCAGCAGCGACGGACTTGATGAGACCCAGTACTTC. This codes for CASSDGLDETQYF.

This clonotype was seen a handful of times. The CDR3 here is CASSYGRVSSNYEQYF. CDR3 nucleotides: TGTGCCAGCAGTTACGGCAGGGTATCTTCCAACTACGAGCAGTACTTC. The V and J genes are TRBV6-5 and TRBJ2-7; the D gene is possibly TRBD1 (5 bases). CDR3 size: 16 residues. CDR1 MNHEY and CDR2 SVGAGI come from the germline V gene. With 2 bases removed from V and 3 bases from J, the gap between germline ends came to 17 bases.

V and J are TRBV18 and TRBJ2-7; 7 bases fit TRBD2. V shed 1 base, J shed 6 bases, and the junction held 6 bases outside the gene matches. CDR3 length: 14 amino acids. The germline gives CDR1 KGHSH, CDR2 LQKENI. The CDR3 sequence is CASSPLPERGEQYF. Here the CDR3 DNA reads TGTGCCAGCTCACCACTTCCCGAGCGGGGCGAGCAGTACTTC.

This clonotype was detected a few times. V and J are TRBV11-2 and TRBJ2-1, with TRBD2 matching 15 bases. Germline V lookup: CDR1 SGHAT, CDR2 FQNNGV. V dropped 4 bases and J dropped 15; count of bases not matched to a gene: 4. CDR3 size: 13 residues. The CDR3 DNA sequence: TGTGCCAGCAGCTACGGGACTAGCGGGAGGTTGTTCTTC. Encoded protein: CASSYGTSGRLFF.

This clonotype was recorded many times. This CDR3 is CASSLGPGADTQYF. The CDR3 nucleotides read TGCGCCAGCAGCTTGGGTCCCGGGGCAGATACGCAGTATTTT. This chain links TRBV5-1 with TRBJ2-3, with D possibly TRBD2 on 5 matching bases. Trimming removed 0 bases at V and 4 bases at J, with 9 bases between. CDR3 size: 14 residues. Per the germline V gene, CDR1 is SGHRS and CDR2 is YFSETQ. The full variable domain, in which reference TRBV5-1 and TRBJ2-3 provide the parts outside the CDR3, is KAGVTQTPRYLIKTRGQQVTLSCSPISGHRSVSWYQQTPGQGLQFLFEYFSETQRNKGNFPGRFSGRQFSNSRSEMNVSTLELGDSALYLCASSLGPGADTQYFGPGTRLTVL.

This clonotype showed up just a few times. The V call is TRBV12-3 or TRBV12-4, the J call TRBJ2-1, with a possible D match to TRBD2 (5 bases). The CDR3 is 12 amino acids. Between the trimmed V and J ends, which lost 7 bases and 7 bases, there was a span of 11 bases. The CDR3 is CASTPLGNEQFF. In DNA form, the CDR3 reads TGTGCCAGCACCCCACTAGGGAATGAGCAGTTCTTC.

This clonotype was counted ten times or more. The rearrangement uses TRBV11-3 and TRBJ1-1; 9 nucleotides agree with TRBD1. CDR3 length equals 14 residues. Trimming removed 3 bases from V and 2 bases from J; junction bases left unmatched: 1. Germline CDR1 is SGHNT and CDR2 is YENEEA. CDR3 sequence reads: CASSFTGGNTEAFF. The CDR3 nucleotides read TGTGCCAGCAGCTTTACAGGGGGCAACACTGAAGCTTTCTTT.

This clonotype was observed many times. This sequence joins TRBV5-1 and TRBJ1-1; D not resolved. Germline V gene sequence: CDR1 SGHRS, CDR2 YFSETQ. V was clipped by 4 bases and J by 6 bases, with 16 bases between them. The CDR3 sequence is 14 residues long. CDR3 sequence: CASSRFEGGSEAFF. The CDR3 DNA reads TGCGCCAGCAGCCGGTTTGAGGGTGGGTCTGAAGCTTTCTTT. Drawing the rest from reference TRBV5-1 and TRBJ1-1, the complete variable domain is KAGVTQTPRYLIKTRGQQVTLSCSPISGHRSVSWYQQTPGQGLQFLFEYFSETQRNKGNFPGRFSGRQFSNSRSEMNVSTLELGDSALYLCASSRFEGGSEAFFGQGTRLTVV.

This clonotype showed up just a few times. The chain employs TRBV5-1 and TRBJ1-1; no clear D. V was trimmed by 0 bases and J by 1 base, leaving 7 bases between them. The CDR3 is 14 residues long. Germline V gene data show CDR1 as SGHRS and CDR2 as YFSETQ. This CDR3 is CASSLDYPNTEAFF. CDR3 in DNA: TGCGCCAGCAGCTTGGACTATCCGAACACTGAAGCTTTCTTT.

The chain is built from TRBV4-1 and TRBJ2-5; D not certain. The CDR3 has 13 amino acids. CDR1 is MGHRA, CDR2 YSYEKL, per germline. V lost 3 bases and J lost 5, with 10 bases in between. The CDR3 sequence: CASSHREYETQYF. CDR3 DNA sequence: TGCGCCAGCAGCCACAGAGAGTACGAGACCCAGTACTTC.